These 2 T cell receptor beta chains share one sample of origin, sequenced in a study of T-cell reconstitution after alpha-beta-depleted transplantation in children. TCRbeta library preparation incorporated unique molecular identifiers. TCRdb independently ran MiXCR on the PCR reads; one entry per CDR3 protein. The sample has 700,000 to 950,000 distinct CDR3 sequences; approximately 15% are singletons. The sequenced sample was PBMCs, mostly from graft donor cells, obtained 360 days after TCRalphabeta/CD19-depleted stem cell transplant. These receptors were taken from a male patient younger than 18 who had a stem cell transplant for acute lymphoblastic leukemia, so the T cells may come from the graft donor.

Only a few counts were recorded for this clonotype. CDR3 sequence (DNA): TGTGCCAGCAACTTAGGACTAGCGGGCACAGATACGCAGTATTTT. Translating it yields CASNLGLAGTDTQYF. The rearrangement uses TRBV27 and TRBJ2-3, with 10 bases identical to TRBD2. V shed 7 bases, J shed 1 base, and the junction held 5 bases outside the gene matches. Germline values: CDR1 MNHEY, CDR2 SMNVEV (reference sequence). This CDR3 spans 15 amino acids.

This chain connects TRBV7-8 to TRBJ2-7, with TRBD2 as a possible D gene (7 bases). This CDR3 has 15 residues. The germline V gene encodes CDR1 SGHVS and CDR2 FQNEAQ. V was cut by 1 base and J by 9 bases, with 19 bases left in between. The CDR3 is CASSLGGGLLRGQYF. Here the CDR3 DNA reads TGTGCCAGCAGCTTAGGGGGGGGGCTACTACGCGGGCAGTACTTC.